The clone carrying this TCR beta chain was recorded a few times. The antigen is unknown. Each of the CD4+ naive, central memory, regulatory and stem cell-like memory populations was sorted via CD45RO/CCR7/CD25/CD127/CD95/CD27. This sample was taken from a study of beta chain features in type 1 diabetes. Overall study results and limits: Unsettled here was the matter of whether HLA type influences TCRB rearrangement. Patients with type 1 diabetes showed fewer VDJ junction insertions and more deletions.

Germline CDR1 reads KGHSH; CDR2 reads LQKENI. The CDR3 is 14 residues long. V dropped 3 bases and J dropped 6 bases, with 11 bases sitting between them. All of the isolated RNA was reverse transcribed, so expressed TCRB transcripts were sequenced. Using immunoSEQ multiplex PCR, the repertoire was profiled, and TCRdb retains in-frame clones only, with some absent. In the table there are more than 120,000 clones, 10% of which are singletons. The sample was naive CD4+ T cells from blood. The receptor was derived from a man younger than 35 in good health. The chain uses TRBV18 and TRBJ1-4, with a possible D match to TRBD1 (6 bases). The CDR3 DNA reads as TGTGCCAGCTCACCGATGAGGGGGTATGAAAAACTGTTTTTT. Protein: CASSPMRGYEKLFF.